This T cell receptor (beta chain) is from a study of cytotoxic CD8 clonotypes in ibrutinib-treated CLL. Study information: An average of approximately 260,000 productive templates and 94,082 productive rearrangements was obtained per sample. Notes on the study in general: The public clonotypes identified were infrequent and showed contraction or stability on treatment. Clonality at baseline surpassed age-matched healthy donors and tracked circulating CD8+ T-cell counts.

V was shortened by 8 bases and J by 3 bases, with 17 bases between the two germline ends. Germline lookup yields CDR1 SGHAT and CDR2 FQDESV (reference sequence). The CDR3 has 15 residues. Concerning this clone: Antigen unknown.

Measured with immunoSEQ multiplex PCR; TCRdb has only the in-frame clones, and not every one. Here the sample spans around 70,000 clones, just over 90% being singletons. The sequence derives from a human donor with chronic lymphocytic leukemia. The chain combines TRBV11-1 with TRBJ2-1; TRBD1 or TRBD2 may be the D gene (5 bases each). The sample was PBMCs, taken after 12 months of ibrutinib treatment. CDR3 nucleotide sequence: TGTGCCAGCTTACAACCGGGACGCCGCTACAATGAGCAGTTCTTC. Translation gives CASLQPGRRYNEQFF.